The 29 T cell receptor beta chains below all came from one sample that was sequenced in a study of blood T cell repertoires in COVID-19. Data came from immunoSEQ multiplex PCR; TCRdb stores just in-frame clones and leaves some out. Of around 480,000 clones in the sample, approximately 88% were seen once. Sequencing was done on a sample of peripheral blood. The receptor set was obtained from a woman between 50 and 59 years old with COVID-19, enrolled during active disease.

The CDR3 DNA sequence: TGTGCCAGTAGTGATCCCCTCGAGACTTTCTTT. Translation gives CASSDPLETFF. V gene TRBV19 combines with J gene TRBJ1-1; D unresolved. V lost 5 bases to trimming and J lost 12 bases, with 13 bases between them. Germline CDR1 reads LNHDA; CDR2 reads SQIVND (reference sequence). CDR3 length equals 11 residues.

The CDR3 coding sequence is TGTGCCAGCAGCTTTCCGGGTCCGAGCTCTGGAAACACCATATATTTT. It is translated as CASSFPGPSSGNTIYF. The chain joins TRBV5-5 to TRBJ1-3; D gene ambiguous. The CDR3 spans 16 residues. Germline CDR1 SGHKS, CDR2 YYEKEE (reference sequence). The V and J ends lost 2 bases and 0 bases respectively, with 12 bases between them.

The chain uses TRBV6-5 and TRBJ2-1; D is perhaps TRBD1 (6 bases). The CDR3 spans 16 residues. V lost 2 bases, J lost 0 bases, and 11 bases lay in between. Germline loops: CDR1 MNHEY, CDR2 SVGAGI. CDR3 bases: TGTGCCAGCAGTTACCCGGGACAAAGCTCCTACAATGAGCAGTTCTTC. Amino acid sequence: CASSYPGQSSYNEQFF.

The chain employs TRBV6-1 and TRBJ2-3; 12 bases are a match to TRBD1. The CDR3 consists of 16 residues. Germline V gene sequence: CDR1 MNHNS, CDR2 SASEGT. Losses at the gene ends were 3 bases for V and 5 bases for J; bases not matched to a gene: 6. CDR3 bases: TGTGCCAGCAGTGAGCCCGGGACAGGGGGCGGAGATACGCAGTATTTT. Protein sequence: CASSEPGTGGGDTQYF.

The gene calls are TRBV5-1 and TRBJ1-5; no definite D call. The V end was cut by 0 bases, the J end by 0 bases, with 10 bases between. Germline V gene sequence: CDR1 SGHRS, CDR2 YFSETQ. There are 16 residues in the CDR3. The CDR3 coding sequence is TGCGCCAGCAGCTTGGGCCACAGATTTAGCAATCAGCCCCAGCATTTT. This gives the protein CASSLGHRFSNQPQHF.

J is TRBJ1-2 and V is TRBV6-2 or TRBV6-3, with D possibly being TRBD1 (5 bases). Germline values: CDR1 MNHEY, CDR2 SVGEGT. This CDR3 spans 15 amino acids. Trimming cost V 2 bases and J 4 bases, with 14 bases left between them. The CDR3 bases are TGTGCCAGCAGTTACGGGGCAGGTCCCTCCTATGGCTACACCTTC. This sequence encodes CASSYGAGPSYGYTF.

CDR3 in DNA: TGTGCCAGCAGTGAATTCTGGACAGGGTCTGGAAACACCATATATTTT. Its translation: CASSEFWTGSGNTIYF. V gene TRBV6-1 combines with J gene TRBJ1-3, with 8 bases fitting TRBD1. V gave up 2 bases and J gave up 1 base; unmatched junction bases: 4. The CDR3 length is 16 residues. Germline loops: CDR1 MNHNS, CDR2 SASEGT.

The chain joins TRBV10-2 to TRBJ2-7, with D possibly matching TRBD1 (5 bases). Germline CDR1 and CDR2: WSHSY and SAAADI. This CDR3 has 17 amino acids. The V end lost 0 bases, the J end lost 0 bases, and 15 bases lay between the germline ends. The CDR3 DNA reads TGCGCCAGCAGTGAGTCCCGAGACAGCCGGAGCTCCTACGAGCAGTACTTC. Protein product: CASSESRDSRSSYEQYF.

With regard to this clone: Other DNA sequences in the sample encode the same CDR3. The chain joins TRBV19 to TRBJ2-2; D is undetermined. The CDR3 extends over 14 amino acids. Per the germline V gene, CDR1 is LNHDA and CDR2 is SQIVND (reference sequence). Between the trimmed V and J ends, which lost 2 bases and 0 bases, there was a span of 4 bases. This CDR3 is CASSISPNTGELFF. CDR3 coding DNA: TGTGCCAGTAGTATAAGCCCGAACACCGGGGAGCTGTTTTTT.

V gene TRBV5-5 combines with J gene TRBJ1-6, with TRBD1 matching 9 bases. CDR3 length equals 15 residues. The germline V gene has CDR1 SGHKS and CDR2 YYEKEE (reference sequence). V lost 4 bases, J lost 7 bases, and 6 bases stayed unmatched. The CDR3 DNA reads TGTGCCAGCAGCAACCGGGACAGGGAGAATTCACCCCTCCACTTT. This encodes CASSNRDRENSPLHF.

V is TRBV4-2 and J is TRBJ2-7, with D perhaps TRBD2 (6 bases). Trimming cost V 5 bases and J 1 base, with 15 bases left between them. Looked up from germline, CDR1 is LGHNA and CDR2 is YNFKEQ. This CDR3 has 15 residues. CDR3 in amino acids: CASSAPTGESYEQYF. CDR3 nucleotides: TGTGCCAGCAGCGCTCCCACGGGGGAATCCTACGAGCAGTACTTC.

The chain has TRBV7-9 and TRBJ1-2; D not resolved. Looked up from germline, CDR1 is SEHNR and CDR2 is FQNEAQ (reference sequence). V dropped 0 bases and J dropped 8 bases, with 13 bases sitting between them. The CDR3 totals 14 residues. The CDR3 is CASSLARGREGYTF. The CDR3 bases are TGTGCCAGCAGCTTAGCTCGTGGACGGGAAGGCTACACCTTC.

CDR3 DNA: TGTGCCAGCAGTTACTCGCACTTCACAGATACGCAGTATTTT. Protein sequence: CASSYSHFTDTQYF. J is TRBJ2-3 and V is TRBV6-2 or TRBV6-3; D is uncertain. CDR3 length: 14 amino acids. V was clipped by 0 bases and J by 2 bases, with 6 bases between them. CDR1 and CDR2 from the germline V gene are MNHEY and SVGEGT.

This clone was found a few times. The gene calls are TRBV12-3 or TRBV12-4 and TRBJ1-1; D ambiguous. V dropped 5 bases and J dropped 1 base, with 5 bases sitting between them. The CDR3 is made up of 12 amino acids. The CDR3 loop reads CASSQRNTEAFF. In DNA, the CDR3 is TGTGCCAGCAGTCAGCGGAACACTGAAGCTTTCTTT.

This chain connects TRBV11-2 to TRBJ1-1; D is unresolved. Trimming shortened V by 1 base and J by 3 bases, and 6 bases separated the two germline ends. This CDR3 spans 13 amino acids. Germline lookup yields CDR1 SGHAT and CDR2 FQNNGV. Here the CDR3 reads CASSLVADTEAFF. The CDR3 nucleotides read TGTGCCAGCAGCTTAGTAGCGGACACTGAAGCTTTCTTT.

This clone occurred once. The genes are TRBV9 and TRBJ2-3, with D perhaps TRBD2 (5 bases). The germline V gene has CDR1 SGDLS and CDR2 YYNGEE. V was shortened by 4 bases and J by 11 bases, with 29 bases between the two germline ends. The CDR3 covers 17 residues. CDR3 in amino acids: CASSPHSAGEMIEGQYF. The CDR3 coding sequence is TGTGCCAGCAGCCCCCACTCGGCCGGGGAGATGATTGAAGGGCAGTATTTT.

The chain has TRBV11-2 and TRBJ1-1, with D uncertain. V lost 2 bases and J 4 bases, leaving 11 bases between the germline ends. Germline CDR1 and CDR2: SGHAT and FQNNGV. This CDR3 region has 14 residues. CDR3 DNA: TGTGCCAGCAGCTTATCGTGGAGTCGCACTGAAGCTTTCTTT. This encodes CASSLSWSRTEAFF.

V and J are TRBV24-1 and TRBJ1-2; TRBD1 might be the D (6 bases). Germline V CDR1 and CDR2: KGHDR, SFDVKD. The CDR3 consists of 16 residues. V gave up 4 bases and J gave up 0 bases, with 14 bases separating them. CDR3 loop: CATSDPGTQSNYGYTF. DNA of the CDR3: TGTGCCACCAGTGACCCCGGGACACAGTCTAACTATGGCTACACCTTC.

The chain joins TRBV6-6 to TRBJ1-5; 8 bases map to TRBD1. CDR1 and CDR2 from the germline V gene are MNHNY and SVGAGI (reference sequence). After removal of 0 bases from V and 6 bases from J, the junction contained 4 bases not matched to a gene. CDR3 length: 15 amino acids. CDR3 in amino acids: CASSYSRTGSQPQHF. In nucleotides, the CDR3 is TGTGCCAGCAGTTACTCCAGGACAGGGAGTCAGCCCCAGCATTTT.

V gene TRBV15 combines with J gene TRBJ1-1; the match to TRBD1 covers 9 bases. Germline V gene sequence: CDR1 LNHNV, CDR2 YYDKDF (reference sequence). V lost 8 bases, J lost 7 bases, and 11 bases stayed unmatched. The CDR3 is made up of 14 amino acids. The CDR3 bases are TGTGCCACCGAGGGGGACAGGGACGCCTTTGAAGCTTTCTTT. Translating gives CATEGDRDAFEAFF. Full variable domain (outside the CDR3, taken from reference TRBV15 and TRBJ1-1): DAMVIQNPRYQVTQFGKPVTLSCSQTLNHNVMYWYQQKSSQAPKLLFHYYDKDFNNEADTPDNFQSRRPNTSFCFLDIRSPGLGDTAMYLCATEGDRDAFEAFFGQGTRLTVV.

The chain is built from TRBV13 and TRBJ2-3; 7 nucleotides align to TRBD1. Losses at the gene ends were 1 base for V and 5 bases for J; bases not matched to a gene: 6. The CDR3 is made up of 15 amino acids. CDR1 and CDR2 (germline): PRHDT, FYEKMQ (reference sequence). CDR3 nucleotides: TGTGCCAGCAGCTTAGCACAGGGGCGGAGAGATACGCAGTATTTT. As protein: CASSLAQGRRDTQYF.

The gene calls are TRBV10-2 and TRBJ2-1; D possibly corresponds to TRBD1 (5 bases). CDR1 is WSHSY and CDR2 is SAAADI in the germline V gene. Trimming stripped 6 bases from V and 5 bases from J, with 17 bases between. The length of the CDR3 is 15 residues. CDR3 nucleotide sequence: TGCGCCAGCAGGATTCAAGGGGCCACCGACAATGAGCAGTTCTTC. Translation: CASRIQGATDNEQFF.

The chain uses TRBV7-9 and TRBJ1-2; TRBD1 aligns across 7 bases. CDR3 length: 14 residues. With V trimmed by 3 bases and J by 3 bases, 4 bases remained unmatched. CDR1 is SEHNR, CDR2 FQNEAQ, per germline (reference sequence). The CDR3 here is CASSFGQGDYGYTF. The CDR3 coding sequence is TGTGCCAGCAGCTTCGGGCAGGGGGACTATGGCTACACCTTC.

DNA of the CDR3: TGTGCCACCAGCAGAACGTCGGAGTATGGCTACACCTTC. Amino acid sequence: CATSRTSEYGYTF. This sequence joins TRBV15 and TRBJ1-2; no clear D gene. This CDR3 comprises 13 residues. Germline loops: CDR1 LNHNV, CDR2 YYDKDF (reference sequence). Trimming took off 2 bases at V and 5 bases at J, with 9 bases between the two ends. The whole variable domain, remainder taken from reference TRBV15 and TRBJ1-2, is DAMVIQNPRYQVTQFGKPVTLSCSQTLNHNVMYWYQQKSSQAPKLLFHYYDKDFNNEADTPDNFQSRRPNTSFCFLDIRSPGLGDTAMYLCATSRTSEYGYTFGSGTRLTVV.

The rearrangement joins TRBV7-2 to TRBJ1-1; no definite D call. This CDR3 has 14 amino acids. Germline V gives CDR1 SGHTA, CDR2 FQGNSA. Trimming took off 1 base at V and 6 bases at J, with 12 bases between the two ends. The CDR3 sequence: CASSLGGYGAEAFF. The CDR3 coding sequence is TGTGCCAGCAGCTTAGGAGGGTATGGAGCTGAAGCTTTCTTT.

This clone was seen more than once but under ten times. The rearrangement uses TRBV28 and TRBJ1-2; D possibly corresponds to TRBD1 (6 bases). Germline CDR1 MDHEN, CDR2 SYDVKM. This CDR3 is 12 amino acids long. V lost 6 bases and J 8 bases, leaving 13 bases between the germline ends. CDR3 sequence (DNA): TGTGCCAGCAGCCGGACAGAGTACGGCTACACCTTC. Translation: CASSRTEYGYTF.

This clone was detected only a few times. V usage is TRBV6-5 and J usage is TRBJ2-3, with D possibly matching TRBD2 (7 bases). There are 14 residues in the CDR3. The ends were cut back, 6 bases at V and 5 bases at J, with 15 bases in the middle. CDR1 and CDR2 from the germline V gene are MNHEY and SVGAGI. The CDR3 DNA is TGTGCCAGCAGCGAGGCGGGGGACATAGATACGCAGTATTTT. Its protein is CASSEAGDIDTQYF.

The rearrangement joins TRBV10-3 to TRBJ1-6; D gene ambiguous. The germline gives CDR1 ENHRY, CDR2 SYGVKD. V dropped 8 bases and J dropped 0 bases, with 11 bases sitting between them. CDR3 length: 15 residues. CDR3 DNA: TGTGCCATCGGGTTGGGCAACTCCTATAATTCACCCCTCCACTTT. The encoded protein is CAIGLGNSYNSPLHF.

The rearrangement joins TRBV11-2 to TRBJ2-1; 12 bases are a match to TRBD2. CDR1 SGHAT and CDR2 FQNNGV come from the germline V gene. The CDR3 spans 15 residues. V dropped 2 bases and J dropped 8; count of bases not matched to a gene: 4. CDR3 bases: TGTGCCAGCAGCTTACTAGCGGGGGGGCTTCATGAGCAGTTCTTC. Translating it yields CASSLLAGGLHEQFF.